This TCR beta chain was profiled in a study of identical twins. TCRdb called the 5' RACE reads again in MiXCR, with one record for every CDR3 protein. The sample holds fewer than 550,000 distinct CDR3 sequences, 13% to 15% seen once. The CDR3 covers 12 residues. V lost 3 bases and J 4 bases, leaving 5 bases between the germline ends. The germline V gene encodes CDR1 KGHSH and CDR2 LQKENI. This clonotype has more than one count but fewer than ten. Its specificity is not known. All donors were healthy Caucasians. Study-wide findings and caveats: Researchers reported excess low generation probability among twin-shared out-of-frame alpha sequences. The degree of excess twin sharing was weaker in beta out-of-frame sequences.

These data were also filed under a second study, of yellow fever vaccine responses in identical twins. From that report: Reported findings indicate that twins' vaccine T cell responses seemed partially convergent, partially personalized.

This receptor was identified in a woman in her late teens or twenties in good health. Sequenced: CD4+ T cells sorted from blood. This chain joins TRBV18 and TRBJ2-3, with D unresolved. CDR3 in amino acids: CASSPMPDTQYF. The CDR3, as DNA: TGTGCCAGCTCACCCATGCCAGATACGCAGTATTTT.